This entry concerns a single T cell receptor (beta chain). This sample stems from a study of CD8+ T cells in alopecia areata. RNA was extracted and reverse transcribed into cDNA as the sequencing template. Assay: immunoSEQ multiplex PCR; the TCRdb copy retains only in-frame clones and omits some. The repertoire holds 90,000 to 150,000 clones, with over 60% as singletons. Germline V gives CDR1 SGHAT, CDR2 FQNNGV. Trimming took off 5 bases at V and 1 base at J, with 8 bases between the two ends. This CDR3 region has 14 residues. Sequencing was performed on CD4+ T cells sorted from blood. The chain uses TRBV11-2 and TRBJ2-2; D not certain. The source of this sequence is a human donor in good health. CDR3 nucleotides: TGTGCCAGCAGCGCCGTACGGAACACCGGGGAGCTGTTTTTT. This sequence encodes CASSAVRNTGELFF. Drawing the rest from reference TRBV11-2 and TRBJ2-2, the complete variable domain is EAGVAQSPRYKIIEKRQSVAFWCNPISGHATLYWYQQILGQGPKLLIQFQNNGVVDDSQLPKDRFSAERLKGVDSTLKIQPAKLEDSAVYLCASSAVRNTGELFFGEGSRLTVL.